These 18 T cell receptor beta chains share one sample of origin, sequenced in a study of OX40 agonist ivuxolimab in advanced cancers. Using immunoSEQ multiplex PCR, the repertoire was profiled, and TCRdb retains in-frame clones only, with some absent. The data show over 55,000 clones, roughly nine tenths seen once. The sequencing here drew on CD4+ or CD8+ T cells sorted from blood, taken in a trial of the OX40 agonist ivuxolimab. Receptors originate from an adult with an advanced solid tumor such as melanoma, head and neck, liver or kidney cancer.

The chain is built from TRBV5-4 and TRBJ2-5, with 10 positions matching TRBD2. The CDR3 contains 15 residues. V lost 4 bases, J lost 1 base, and 4 bases stayed unmatched. CDR1 SGHNT and CDR2 YYREEE come from the germline V gene (reference sequence). CDR3 in DNA: TGTGCCAGCAGCCGGACTAGCGGCCGCCAAGAGACCCAGTACTTC. It codes for CASSRTSGRQETQYF.

This clone was observed a single time. The V call is TRBV5-4, the J call TRBJ2-7, with TRBD2 identical over 12 bases. CDR1 and CDR2 (germline): SGHNT, YYREEE (reference sequence). The V and J ends lost 4 bases and 3 bases, in that order; junction bases with no gene match: 17. The length of the CDR3 is 19 residues. The CDR3 spells CASSVYEGGLAGIYYEQYF. DNA for the CDR3: TGTGCCAGCAGCGTATATGAGGGCGGACTAGCGGGGATCTACTACGAGCAGTACTTC. The whole variable domain, remainder taken from reference TRBV5-4 and TRBJ2-7, is ETGVTQSPTHLIKTRGQQVTLRCSSQSGHNTVSWYQQALGQGPQFIFQYYREEENGRGNFPPRFSGLQFPNYSSELNVNALELDDSALYLCASSVYEGGLAGIYYEQYFGPGTRLTVT.

The chain links TRBV4-1 to TRBJ1-3; D is undetermined. Per germline, CDR1 MGHRA and CDR2 YSYEKL. V lost 1 base to trimming and J lost 2 bases, with 9 bases between them. This CDR3 has 15 amino acids. CDR3 DNA: TGCGCCAGCAGCCAAGGACCGGAGACTGGAAACACCATATATTTT. It codes for CASSQGPETGNTIYF.

As for this clone: Distinct nucleotide sequences in the sample also encode this CDR3. The rearrangement uses TRBV2 and TRBJ1-5, with D possibly being TRBD1 (5 bases). The germline gives CDR1 SNHLY, CDR2 FYNNEI. The CDR3 totals 13 residues. V dropped 9 bases and J dropped 4 bases, with 13 bases sitting between them. CDR3 amino acids: CASSRDLNQPQHF. The CDR3 DNA reads TGTGCCAGTTCACGGGACCTAAATCAGCCCCAGCATTTT.

The chain is built from TRBV11-2 and TRBJ2-7, with D perhaps TRBD1 (6 bases). V dropped 5 bases and J dropped 3 bases, with 17 bases sitting between them. The germline gives CDR1 SGHAT, CDR2 FQNNGV. The CDR3 covers 15 residues. As DNA, the CDR3 is TGTGCCAGCAGCGCCCGAGGGGGACGCGACTACGAGCAGTACTTC. Translated, it gives CASSARGGRDYEQYF.

This clone has just a few counts. The CDR3: CASSEFMNTEAFF. In DNA, the CDR3 is TGTGCCAGCAGCGAGTTTATGAACACTGAAGCTTTCTTT. The rearrangement links TRBV9 to TRBJ1-1, with D hard to call. Trimming pared 3 bases from V and 0 bases from J, leaving 6 bases between. CDR3 size: 13 residues. Germline V lookup: CDR1 SGDLS, CDR2 YYNGEE.

This clone was observed a handful of times. The V gene is TRBV18, the J gene TRBJ1-5; tentatively, D is TRBD1 (6 bases). Looked up from germline, CDR1 is KGHSH and CDR2 is LQKENI. This CDR3 contains 16 residues. V was trimmed by 3 bases and J by 3 bases, leaving 15 bases between them. The CDR3 bases are TGTGCCAGCTCACCCGCCACAGGGATCGACAATCAGCCCCAGCATTTT. This encodes CASSPATGIDNQPQHF. Filled out from reference TRBV18 and TRBJ1-5, the complete variable domain reads NAGVMQNPRHLVRRRGQEARLRCSPMKGHSHVYWYRQLPEEGLKFMVYLQKENIIDESGMPKERFSAEFPKEGPSILRIQQVVRGDSAAYFCASSPATGIDNQPQHFGDGTRLSIL.

CDR3 residues: CASGLKGGDEQYF. The CDR3 nucleotides read TGTGCTAGTGGTCTCAAGGGAGGGGACGAGCAGTACTTC. The chain carries TRBV12-5 and TRBJ2-7, with 7 positions matching TRBD2. CDR1 is LGHNT and CDR2 is FRNRAP in the germline V gene. This CDR3 is built from 13 residues. With 5 bases clipped from V and 5 bases from J, the junction kept 6 bases outside the gene matches.

CDR3: CASSIPVGTGGYGYTF. The CDR3 DNA follows: TGTGCCAGTAGTATCCCAGTCGGGACAGGGGGATATGGCTACACCTTC. The chain recombines TRBV19 with TRBJ1-2; TRBD1 matches 11 bases. The CDR3 extends over 16 amino acids. Per germline, CDR1 LNHDA and CDR2 SQIVND (reference sequence). The V and J ends lost 3 bases and 5 bases, in that order; junction bases with no gene match: 8.

The chain has TRBV5-6 and TRBJ1-1; a possible D gene is TRBD1 (5 bases). Germline-derived CDR1 and CDR2 are SGHDT and YYEEEE. Trimming cost V 4 bases and J 1 base, with 14 bases left between them. The CDR3 runs 15 residues. The CDR3 region has the DNA TGTGCCAGCAGCCGCAGAGGAGGGACGAACACTGAAGCTTTCTTT. Protein product: CASSRRGGTNTEAFF. The full variable domain, rest sourced from reference TRBV5-6 and TRBJ1-1, is DAGVTQSPTHLIKTRGQQVTLRCSPKSGHDTVSWYQQALGQGPQFIFQYYEEEERQRGNFPDRFSGHQFPNYSSELNVNALLLGDSALYLCASSRRGGTNTEAFFGQGTRLTVV.

This clone was observed a single time. V and J are TRBV28 and TRBJ2-7, with D unresolved. The V and J ends lost 9 bases and 3 bases respectively, with 12 bases between them. The CDR3 runs to 12 residues. Germline V gene data show CDR1 as MDHEN and CDR2 as SYDVKM. CDR3: CASLRWGYEQYF. The CDR3 DNA is TGTGCCAGTTTAAGGTGGGGCTACGAGCAGTACTTC.

This sequence joins TRBV19 and TRBJ2-7; D could derive from TRBD1 or TRBD2 (6 bases each). The germline V gene encodes CDR1 LNHDA and CDR2 SQIVND (reference sequence). V was pared by 5 bases and J by 3 bases, with 23 bases between. The CDR3 covers 17 residues. The CDR3 coding sequence is TGTGCCAGTAGTCCCAGCAGGGGTGGGGGGCAGAGCTACGAGCAGTACTTC. Amino acids: CASSPSRGGGQSYEQYF.

This clone was counted once. This chain uses TRBV5-4 with TRBJ2-5, with D maybe TRBD1 (5 bases). Germline V CDR1 and CDR2: SGHNT, YYREEE (reference sequence). Trimming took 2 bases from V and 2 from J, leaving 10 bases between them. The CDR3 totals 14 residues. CDR3 in DNA: TGTGCCAGCAGCTTCGACAGTCTACAAGAGACCCAGTACTTC. It encodes CASSFDSLQETQYF.

The V call is TRBV2, the J call TRBJ1-6; D is undetermined. V lost 2 bases to trimming and J lost 6 bases, with 11 bases between them. The CDR3 loop spans 15 amino acids. Germline CDR1 and CDR2: SNHLY and FYNNEI. This chain's CDR3 is CASSEFAGFNSPLHF. DNA of the CDR3: TGTGCCAGCAGTGAATTCGCGGGGTTTAATTCACCCCTCCACTTT.

This chain uses TRBV2 with TRBJ2-5; TRBD1 matches at 7 bases. TRBJ2-7 explains the end of the DNA better; the J call may be wrong. CDR1 and CDR2 from the germline V gene are SNHLY and FYNNEI. The CDR3 spans 15 residues. CDR3 DNA: TGTGCCAGCAGACTACAGGGGACCCCTCCTGGCGAGCAGTACTTC. It yields the protein CASRLQGTPPGEQYF.

CDR3 nucleotides: TGTGCCAGCAAGATGACTGCGGATCAAGAGACCCAGTACTTC. Translation: CASKMTADQETQYF. V and J are TRBV6-1 and TRBJ2-5; D gene unclear. Germline V gives CDR1 MNHNS, CDR2 SASEGT. V was cut by 7 bases and J by 2 bases, with 14 bases left in between. This CDR3 contains 14 residues.

This clone was counted a single time. The chain employs TRBV14 and TRBJ1-4; possible D gene TRBD1, 5 bases. The germline V and J ends were trimmed by 4 bases and 4 bases, with 16 bases remaining between them. The CDR3 consists of 16 residues. Germline V gene lookup returns CDR1 SGHDN and CDR2 FVKESK. CDR3 loop: CASSPFRGQVNEKLFF. In DNA form, the CDR3 reads TGTGCCAGCAGCCCATTCCGGGGCCAAGTTAATGAAAAACTGTTTTTT.

The chain carries TRBV5-1 and TRBJ2-7, with 10 bases matching TRBD1. The CDR3 is 14 amino acids. Germline CDR1 reads SGHRS; CDR2 reads YFSETQ. V shed 4 bases and J 2 bases; nucleotides not matched to a gene: 3. CDR3 nucleotide sequence: TGCGCCAGCAGCAGGACAGGGGGGGCCTACGAGCAGTACTTC. Translation gives CASSRTGGAYEQYF. The entire variable domain, with the rest obtained from reference TRBV5-1 and TRBJ2-7, is as follows: KAGVTQTPRYLIKTRGQQVTLSCSPISGHRSVSWYQQTPGQGLQFLFEYFSETQRNKGNFPGRFSGRQFSNSRSEMNVSTLELGDSALYLCASSRTGGAYEQYFGPGTRLTVT.